Shown below are 26 T cell receptor beta chains from a single sample sequenced in a study of cytomegalovirus exposure and HLA in healthy donors. Primers: 60 Vbeta forward and 13 Jbeta reverse. Clones were sequenced by immunoSEQ multiplex PCR, and TCRdb holds only the in-frame ones, with some missing. The sample carries 85,000 to 110,000 clones, approximately 64% recorded once. Material for sequencing was PBMCs. The receptors shown here come from a woman aged 50 to 60 in good health and CMV-seronegative.

CDR3 region: CASSLHGGPNTGELFF. The CDR3 DNA is TGTGCCAGCAGCTTACATGGGGGCCCTAACACCGGGGAGCTGTTTTTT. The J gene is TRBJ2-2, the V gene TRBV7-2, with a weak D call TRBD1 (6 bases). Trimming removed 2 bases from V and 2 bases from J, with 12 bases in between. The germline CDR1 and CDR2 sequences are SGHTA and FQGNSA. The CDR3 extends over 16 amino acids. The variable domain in full, with the rest retrieved from reference TRBV7-2 and TRBJ2-2, is GAGVSQSPSNKVTEKGKDVELRCDPISGHTALYWYRQSLGQGLEFLIYFQGNSAPDKSGLPSDRFSAERTGGSVSTLTIQRTQQEDSAVYLCASSLHGGPNTGELFFGEGSRLTVL.

The gene calls are TRBV4-1 and TRBJ2-1; maybe TRBD2 (7 bases). Looked up from germline, CDR1 is MGHRA and CDR2 is YSYEKL. The CDR3 is 18 residues long. Deletions cut 0 bases from V and 4 bases from J, with 19 bases between. CDR3 DNA: TGCGCCAGCAGCCAAGAGGGTGGGGGCGGGAGCGGATACAATGAGCAGTTCTTC. Encoded protein: CASSQEGGGGSGYNEQFF.

The J gene is TRBJ2-4, the V gene TRBV27; TRBD2 aligns across 7 bases. V lost 6 bases, J lost 13 bases, and 6 bases stayed unmatched. CDR3 length equals 11 residues. Germline values: CDR1 MNHEY, CDR2 SMNVEV (reference sequence). CDR3 nucleotides: TGTGCCAGCAGCGCTAGCGGCCCCCAGTACTTC. This gives the protein CASSASGPQYF.

V gene TRBV6-5 combines with J gene TRBJ1-5, with TRBD1 matching over 7 bases. Per the germline V gene, CDR1 is MNHEY and CDR2 is SVGAGI. The CDR3 length is 15 residues. With V trimmed by 9 bases and J by 6 bases, 14 bases remained unmatched. The CDR3 nucleotides are TGTGCCAGGAATCAGGGACAGACCTGTTCTCAGCCCCAGCATTTT. Protein product: CARNQGQTCSQPQHF.

This clone showed up just a few times. This chain uses TRBV7-8 with TRBJ1-6; D is perhaps TRBD1 (5 bases). The CDR3 is 16 residues long. Germline values: CDR1 SGHVS, CDR2 FQNEAQ. V was trimmed by 7 bases and J by 8 bases, leaving 21 bases between them. The CDR3 DNA sequence: TGTGCCAGCACCCCTGTAGGGGCTTTAGGGGATTCACCCCTCCACTTT. Encoded protein: CASTPVGALGDSPLHF.

This clone appeared a few times. The CDR3 protein is CATATWLDTQYF. CDR3 nucleotide sequence: TGTGCCACCGCGACTTGGTTAGATACGCAGTATTTT. The chain employs TRBV19 and TRBJ2-3, with D uncertain. CDR1 LNHDA and CDR2 SQIVND come from the germline V gene (reference sequence). This CDR3 has 12 residues. V gave up 10 bases and J gave up 5 bases, with 13 bases separating them.

The chain joins TRBV7-9 to TRBJ2-5; 7 positions match TRBD1. CDR3 size: 16 residues. Germline V gene data show CDR1 as SEHNR and CDR2 as FQNEAQ (reference sequence). V shed 5 bases, J shed 3 bases, and the junction held 12 bases outside the gene matches. CDR3 amino acids: CASSPTPGTEKETQYF. In DNA, the CDR3 is TGTGCCAGCAGCCCTACCCCCGGGACAGAGAAAGAGACCCAGTACTTC.

With regard to this clone: One junction end does not reproduce the germline sequence, and a read error may be involved. V is TRBV28 and J is TRBJ2-7; 8 nucleotides agree with TRBD1. CDR3 length equals 12 residues. The germline V gene has CDR1 MDHEN and CDR2 SYDVKM. The CDR3 loop is CASSPHGQGINF. The CDR3, as DNA: TGTGCCAGCAGCCCCCATGGACAGGGAATAAACTTC.

The rearrangement joins TRBV27 to TRBJ2-1; 7 bases are shared with TRBD2. From germline, CDR1 is MNHEY and CDR2 SMNVEV (reference sequence). J gave up 4 bases and V 5 bases, and 14 bases lay outside the gene matches. This CDR3 spans 17 amino acids. The CDR3 nucleotides are TGTGCCAGCAGTACCGCCTCCCTAGCGGAGTATTACAATGAGCAGTTCTTC. Its translation: CASSTASLAEYYNEQFF.

Only a few counts were recorded for this clone. This chain links TRBV23-1 with TRBJ1-4, with TRBD1 matching over 8 bases. TRBV23-1 is an ORF for which the function is uncertain. The CDR3 covers 15 residues. V gave up 10 bases and J gave up 2 bases; unmatched junction bases: 9. CDR3 sequence: CATDRAGVTNEKLFF. The CDR3 nucleotides are TGCGCCACGGACAGGGCAGGGGTGACTAATGAAAAACTGTTTTTT.

V is TRBV10-3 and J is TRBJ2-3, with a weak D call TRBD2 (5 bases). Germline CDR1 reads ENHRY; CDR2 reads SYGVKD. The CDR3 loop spans 15 amino acids. Trimming shortened V by 3 bases and J by 2 bases, and 12 bases separated the two germline ends. The DNA for the CDR3 is TGTGCCATCAGTGAACCCAGCGGTGACACAGATACGCAGTATTTT. Encoded protein: CAISEPSGDTDTQYF.

This clone is a singleton in its sample. The chain employs TRBV10-3 and TRBJ1-2; D uncertain. This CDR3 contains 14 residues. The V end was cut by 7 bases, the J end by 0 bases, with 12 bases between. CDR1 is ENHRY, CDR2 SYGVKD, per germline. The CDR3 nucleotides read TGTGCCATCACTCAGGATTTCTCTAACTATGGCTACACCTTC. It encodes CAITQDFSNYGYTF.

The rearrangement joins TRBV19 to TRBJ1-5; 11 nucleotides line up with TRBD1. The CDR3 is 19 residues long. The J segment lost 4 bases and the V segment lost 2 bases, leaving 13 bases of the junction unmatched. Germline CDR1 is LNHDA and CDR2 is SQIVND (reference sequence). The CDR3 is CASSIPGQGAIFGNQPQHF. CDR3 DNA: TGTGCCAGTAGTATACCCGGACAGGGGGCTATTTTCGGGAATCAGCCCCAGCATTTT.

The chain links TRBV6-1 to TRBJ1-5; TRBD1 might be the D (5 bases). Trimming removed 4 bases at V and 6 bases at J, with 13 bases between. CDR1 is MNHNS, CDR2 SASEGT, per germline. This CDR3 region has 14 residues. CDR3 sequence: CASSVGGAAQPQHF. CDR3 nucleotides: TGTGCCAGCAGTGTAGGAGGGGCGGCTCAGCCCCAGCATTTT.

V is TRBV7-9 and J is TRBJ1-1, with a tentative D call TRBD1 (5 bases). Germline V gene sequence: CDR1 SEHNR, CDR2 FQNEAQ (reference sequence). Trimming cost V 0 bases and J 4 bases, with 9 bases left between them. The CDR3 extends over 14 amino acids. CDR3 coding DNA: TGTGCCAGCAGCTTAGCGGGGGGAGGCACTGAAGCTTTCTTT. This encodes CASSLAGGGTEAFF.

V gene TRBV6-6 combines with J gene TRBJ2-7, with 7 positions matching TRBD1. Germline CDR1 reads MNHNY; CDR2 reads SVGAGI (reference sequence). The V segment lost 4 bases and the J segment 3 bases; nucleotides outside the gene matches: 6. The CDR3 is 14 amino acids. CDR3 bases: TGTGCCAGCAGTTTTGAAGGGGGCGTCTACGAGCAGTACTTC. Its protein is CASSFEGGVYEQYF.

This chain links TRBV7-3 with TRBJ2-1; D gene uncertain. The germline V and J ends were trimmed by 1 base and 2 bases, with 9 bases remaining between them. Per the germline V gene, CDR1 is SGHTA and CDR2 is FQGTGA. This CDR3 comprises 15 residues. The CDR3 region is CASSLSVGTYNEQFF. CDR3 in DNA: TGTGCCAGCAGCTTAAGTGTGGGCACCTACAATGAGCAGTTCTTC.

V gene TRBV9 combines with J gene TRBJ2-1; D perhaps matches TRBD2 (6 bases). V was clipped by 3 bases and J by 6 bases, with 19 bases between them. Germline assignment: CDR1 SGDLS and CDR2 YYNGEE. The CDR3 sequence is 16 residues long. For the CDR3, the DNA is TGTGCCAGCAGCGCCCCACCTGGGGTAGCGGTCAATGAGCAGTTCTTC. It is translated as CASSAPPGVAVNEQFF.

The rearrangement uses TRBV6-5 and TRBJ1-3; 9 nucleotides line up with TRBD1. V lost 7 bases and J lost 3; bases outside the gene matches: 7. The CDR3 spans 15 residues. Per germline, CDR1 MNHEY and CDR2 SVGAGI. Here the CDR3 DNA reads TGTGCCAGCACCAAACAGGGGGCAGGTGGAAACACCATATATTTT. It encodes CASTKQGAGGNTIYF.

This clone was seen more than once but under ten times. The rearrangement links TRBV6-1 to TRBJ1-5; TRBD1 matches 9 bases. Germline CDR1 is MNHNS and CDR2 is SASEGT. Trimming took 2 bases from V and 2 from J; bases not matched to a gene: 4. This CDR3 region has 16 residues. DNA for the CDR3: TGTGCCAGCAGTGAAAGTTGGGACAGGGGCAATCAGCCCCAGCATTTT. Protein: CASSESWDRGNQPQHF.

The rearrangement uses TRBV2 and TRBJ1-2, with a weak D call TRBD1 (5 bases). Trimming took 5 bases from V and 0 from J, leaving 13 bases between them. Germline assignment: CDR1 SNHLY and CDR2 FYNNEI. This CDR3 has 15 amino acids. CDR3 nucleotides: TGTGCCAGCAGTACCCCGCAGGGCACTAACTATGGCTACACCTTC. Its protein is CASSTPQGTNYGYTF.

The chain couples TRBV4-3 to TRBJ2-5, with 7 positions matching TRBD1. Germline CDR1 is LGHNA and CDR2 is YSLEER. Trimming cost V 4 bases and J 5 bases; bases outside gene matches: 10. The CDR3 runs to 15 residues. The CDR3: CASSRKGAGVETQYF. CDR3 nucleotides: TGCGCCAGCAGCCGCAAGGGGGCAGGGGTGGAGACCCAGTACTTC.

The chain links TRBV29-1 to TRBJ2-7; D unclear. This CDR3 comprises 13 residues. Trimming took 4 bases from V and 7 from J, leaving 17 bases between them. Germline lookup yields CDR1 SQVTM and CDR2 ANQGSEA. CDR3 sequence reads: CSVVMEWMREQYF. The CDR3 DNA follows: TGCAGCGTTGTTATGGAGTGGATGAGAGAGCAGTACTTC.

This sequence joins TRBV18 and TRBJ1-1; D uncertain. This CDR3 contains 13 residues. CDR1 and CDR2 (germline): KGHSH, LQKENI. V lost 1 base to trimming and J lost 3 bases, with 6 bases between them. The CDR3 loop is CASSPQTDTEAFF. CDR3 nucleotides: TGTGCCAGCTCACCACAAACGGACACTGAAGCTTTCTTT.

The chain employs TRBV11-2 and TRBJ1-1, with a tentative D call TRBD1 (5 bases). This CDR3 is built from 15 residues. Per the germline V gene, CDR1 is SGHAT and CDR2 is FQNNGV. Trimming removed 5 bases at V and 0 bases at J, with 13 bases between. The DNA for the CDR3 is TGTGCCAGCAGCAAATTGACAGATTTGAACACTGAAGCTTTCTTT. The encoded protein is CASSKLTDLNTEAFF.

This sequence joins TRBV7-9 and TRBJ2-1, with a tentative D call TRBD2 (6 bases). The V end was cut by 5 bases, the J end by 0 bases, with 14 bases between. From germline, CDR1 is SEHNR and CDR2 FQNEAQ (reference sequence). The length of the CDR3 is 16 residues. The DNA of the CDR3 is TGTGCCAGCAGCCCAATGCTAGCGCCCTCCTACAATGAGCAGTTCTTC. This codes for CASSPMLAPSYNEQFF.